This is a list of T cell receptor beta chains from one sample in a study of T cell repertoires in cytomegalovirus infection. TCRdb called the reads again in MiXCR, with one record for every CDR3 protein. The repertoire holds 200,000 to 300,000 distinct CDR3 sequences, with over 9% as singletons. The sample taken for sequencing was PBMCs. The receptors shown here come from a human donor in good health (CMV status not recorded). Some clones in this sample may be carry-over from other donors' samples. Each CDR3 is given with its conserved first and last residue. Each record gives: clone size, J gene, V gene, D gene, CDR3 DNA, CDR3 protein. A D gene is named only where the DNA matches it firmly. Where a row states a size, it is once, few, many or the class of an expanded clone; other rows omit it.

abundance: .
j_gene: TRBJ2-4
v_gene: TRBV24-1
d_gene: .
CDR3nt: TGTGCCACCAGGGGGGACGGAACGGACATTCAGTACTTC
CDR3aa: CATRGDGTDIQYF

abundance: few
j_gene: TRBJ1-5
v_gene: TRBV5-5
d_gene: .
CDR3nt: TGTGCCAGCAGCCCGCGAGAGGGGTCAAATCAGCCCCAGCATTTT
CDR3aa: CASSPREGSNQPQHF

abundance: many
j_gene: TRBJ2-3
v_gene: TRBV7-2
d_gene: .
CDR3nt: TGTGCCAGCAGCCCGGACTTCACAGATACGCAGTATTTT
CDR3aa: CASSPDFTDTQYF

abundance: .
j_gene: TRBJ1-3
v_gene: TRBV12-3/TRBV12-4
d_gene: .
CDR3nt: TGTGCCAGCAGCCCGAGCGGGAGGTTTGGAAACACCATATATTTT
CDR3aa: CASSPSGRFGNTIYF

abundance: few
j_gene: TRBJ1-1
v_gene: TRBV6-1
d_gene: TRBD1
CDR3nt: TGTGCCAGCAGTCTTGACAGGGTGAAAACTGAAGCTTTCTTT
CDR3aa: CASSLDRVKTEAFF

abundance: many
j_gene: TRBJ2-3
v_gene: TRBV19
d_gene: .
CDR3nt: TGTGCCAGTACCGACGGAGCTAGCACAGATACGCAGTATTTT
CDR3aa: CASTDGASTDTQYF

abundance: .
j_gene: TRBJ2-4
v_gene: TRBV19
d_gene: .
CDR3nt: TGTGCCAGTACCCCCCGGTCCTTAGCCAAAAACATTCAGTACTTC
CDR3aa: CASTPRSLAKNIQYF

abundance: many
j_gene: TRBJ2-2
v_gene: TRBV6-1
d_gene: TRBD1
CDR3nt: TGTGCCAGCCACAGGACAGGGGACACCGGGGAGCTGTTTTTT
CDR3aa: CASHRTGDTGELFF

abundance: many
j_gene: TRBJ2-5
v_gene: TRBV7-2
d_gene: .
CDR3nt: TGTGCCAGCAGCCCCCCTCCGGGACTTACCTACCAAGAGACCCAGTACTTC
CDR3aa: CASSPPPGLTYQETQYF

abundance: .
j_gene: TRBJ2-7
v_gene: TRBV2
d_gene: TRBD1
CDR3nt: TGTGCCAGCAGTGGCGGGCGACAGGGTGCCGGCGAGCAGTACTTC
CDR3aa: CASSGGRQGAGEQYF

abundance: many
j_gene: TRBJ1-6
v_gene: TRBV7-6
d_gene: .
CDR3nt: TGTGCCAGCAGCTTCGGGGGGCTCGGTTCACCCCTCCACTTT
CDR3aa: CASSFGGLGSPLHF

abundance: .
j_gene: TRBJ2-4
v_gene: TRBV20-1
d_gene: .
CDR3nt: TGCAGTTCTCAGGGGGGGTCCAAAAACATTCAGTACTTC
CDR3aa: CSSQGGSKNIQYF

abundance: many
j_gene: TRBJ2-1
v_gene: TRBV7-8
d_gene: .
CDR3nt: TGTGCCAGCAGCTTAAGGGGTTACAATGAGCAGTTCTTC
CDR3aa: CASSLRGYNEQFF

abundance: many
j_gene: TRBJ2-5
v_gene: TRBV20-1
d_gene: .
CDR3nt: TGCAGTGCTCCCGGGACCCAAGAGACCCAGTACTTC
CDR3aa: CSAPGTQETQYF

abundance: many
j_gene: TRBJ2-1
v_gene: TRBV7-2
d_gene: TRBD2
CDR3nt: TGTGCCAGCAGCCGTCTAGCGGGAGTAGGTGAGCAGTTCTTC
CDR3aa: CASSRLAGVGEQFF

abundance: .
j_gene: TRBJ2-7
v_gene: TRBV7-9
d_gene: .
CDR3nt: TGTGCCAGCGCCGCCTTCGGGTCCTCCTACGAGCAGTACTTC
CDR3aa: CASAAFGSSYEQYF

abundance: .
j_gene: TRBJ2-1
v_gene: TRBV6-5
d_gene: .
CDR3nt: TGTGCCTCGAAGTCAGGGTTTGCCTACAATGAGCAGTTCTTC
CDR3aa: CASKSGFAYNEQFF

abundance: many
j_gene: TRBJ1-6
v_gene: TRBV6-5
d_gene: .
CDR3nt: TGTGCCAGCAGTTACATCGAAAAACATAATTCACCCCTCCACTTT
CDR3aa: CASSYIEKHNSPLHF

abundance: .
j_gene: TRBJ2-3
v_gene: TRBV10-2
d_gene: .
CDR3nt: TGCGCCAGCAGTGAGGAGGGGCCGGGGGTGACAGATACGCAGTATTTT
CDR3aa: CASSEEGPGVTDTQYF

abundance: .
j_gene: TRBJ1-2
v_gene: TRBV28
d_gene: TRBD1
CDR3nt: TGTGCCAGCACCTTGGTGGGGACAGGGTTTGGCTATGGCTACACCTTC
CDR3aa: CASTLVGTGFGYGYTF

abundance: .
j_gene: TRBJ1-1
v_gene: TRBV19
d_gene: .
CDR3nt: TGTGCCAGTAGTATCTCCGAGGGGCGAACTGAAGCTTTCTTT
CDR3aa: CASSISEGRTEAFF

abundance: many
j_gene: TRBJ1-5
v_gene: TRBV2
d_gene: .
CDR3nt: TGTGCCAGCAGTGAAAGGGGGGCTGATCAGCCCCAGCATTTT
CDR3aa: CASSERGADQPQHF

abundance: many
j_gene: TRBJ2-2
v_gene: TRBV12-3/TRBV12-4
d_gene: TRBD2
CDR3nt: TGTGCCAGCAGCATAGCGGGAGTTCAGAACACCGGGGAGCTGTTTTTT
CDR3aa: CASSIAGVQNTGELFF

abundance: .
j_gene: TRBJ1-2
v_gene: TRBV19
d_gene: .
CDR3nt: TGTGCCAGTACACTCACAGGGAACTATGGCTACACCTTC
CDR3aa: CASTLTGNYGYTF

abundance: many
j_gene: TRBJ2-7
v_gene: TRBV2
d_gene: .
CDR3nt: TGTGCCAGCAGTGAAAAGGGGAGGCACGAGCAGTACTTC
CDR3aa: CASSEKGRHEQYF

abundance: .
j_gene: TRBJ1-3
v_gene: TRBV6-4
d_gene: .
CDR3nt: TGTGCCAGCAGACAGGGAAGGTTGAAGAGCTCTGGAAACACCATATATTTT
CDR3aa: CASRQGRLKSSGNTIYF

abundance: many
j_gene: TRBJ1-4
v_gene: TRBV5-1
d_gene: .
CDR3nt: TGCGCCAGCAGCTTGCAGGTCGGCACTAATGAAAAACTGTTTTTT
CDR3aa: CASSLQVGTNEKLFF